Sequencing of this T cell receptor (beta chain) was carried out in a study of CD8+CD57+ T cells in acquired aplastic anemia (dated by TCRdb to 2017 to 2018). Study-level background: Extracted DNA from sorted CD4+ and CD8+ cells averaged about 3 ug, ranging from roughly 0.19 to 27.4 ug. For healthy donor samples, the average read count was around 9.8 million for CD4+ cells and approximately 11 million for CD8+ cells.

In this study, sorted CD4+ and CD8+ T cells from the blood of healthy subjects and of severe aplastic anemia patients had their TCR repertoires deep-sequenced. Ficoll-Paque density gradient centrifugation was used to isolate peripheral blood mononuclear cells. Before DNA was extracted, CD4+ and CD8+ T cells were sorted using either FACS or magnetic beads. Sequences SQVTM (CDR1) and ANQGSEA (CDR2) are obtained from the germline V gene. V loses 7 bases of germline sequence and J loses 8 bases, and the interval between the two ends is 15 bases. Measured from the cysteine to the phenylalanine, the CDR3 is 12 residues long. The kept DNA is CDR3 alone, 36 bases in frame from the first base. The sample holds a few counts of this clonotype. The clone's antigen remains unknown. The sample holds no much larger clone one base away, and base qualities are not on file. What the research found in general, with its limitations: Twenty-nine CD8+ CDR3 sequences were found to be shared between patients and controls, but these sequences appeared to be highly expressed in patients and within the immunodominant clones of the patients. Between patients and healthy controls, no significant difference in CD8+ Simpson's diversity was found (P=0.060).

Profiling of TCR beta VDJ combinations and CDR3 sequences used genomic DNA as the template. An Illumina HiSeq 2000 was the platform used for TCR repertoire sequencing. From the authors' description of their analysis: Repertoire assessment relied on Simpson's diversity index, CDR3 size and DJ length profiles, and TRBV/TRBJ rearrangement plots. Whichever DNA sequence was most abundant in the deep sequencing data was defined as the immunodominant clone. CDR3 amino acid sequences were screened for sharing across subjects and compared with published repertoires and the VDJdb database. Starting from the raw public reads, TCRdb applied fastp trimming at Q25, assembled clones with MiXCR and retained in-frame beta chains. Entries are consolidated by CDR3 protein sequence, retaining the most common genes and DNA. TCRdb, rather than the study authors, made the V and J calls. This sample is represented by around 150,000 distinct CDR3 sequences; just under 45% of them were singletons. Together, the top ten hold around 0.96% of the sample.

The receptor comes from a human donor in good health. The specimen sequenced was sorted CD4+, CD8+, or CD8+CD57+ T cells (not recorded which) from PBMCs. The chain joins TRBV29-1 to TRBJ2-1, with a weak D call of TRBD1 (5 bases match). The DNA sequence is given as TGCAGCGCTAGGGGCCCAGATGATGAGCAGTTCTTC. This is translated as CSARGPDDEQFF.